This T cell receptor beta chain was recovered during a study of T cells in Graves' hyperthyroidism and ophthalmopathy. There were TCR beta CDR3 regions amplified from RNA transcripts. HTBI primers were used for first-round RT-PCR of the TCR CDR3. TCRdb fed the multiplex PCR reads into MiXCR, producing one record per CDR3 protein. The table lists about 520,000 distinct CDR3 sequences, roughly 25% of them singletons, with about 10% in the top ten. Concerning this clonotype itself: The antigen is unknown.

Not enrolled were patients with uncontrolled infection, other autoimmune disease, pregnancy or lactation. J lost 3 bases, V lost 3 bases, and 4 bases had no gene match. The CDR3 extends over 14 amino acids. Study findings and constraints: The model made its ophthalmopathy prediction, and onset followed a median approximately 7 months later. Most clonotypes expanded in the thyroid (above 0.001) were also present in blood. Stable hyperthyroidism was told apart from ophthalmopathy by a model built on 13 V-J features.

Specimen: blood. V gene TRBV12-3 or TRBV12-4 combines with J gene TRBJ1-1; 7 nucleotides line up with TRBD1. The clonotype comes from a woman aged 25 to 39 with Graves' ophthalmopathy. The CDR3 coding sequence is TGTGCCAGCAGTTTCCGGCAGGGGGACACTGAAGCTTTCTTT. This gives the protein CASSFRQGDTEAFF.